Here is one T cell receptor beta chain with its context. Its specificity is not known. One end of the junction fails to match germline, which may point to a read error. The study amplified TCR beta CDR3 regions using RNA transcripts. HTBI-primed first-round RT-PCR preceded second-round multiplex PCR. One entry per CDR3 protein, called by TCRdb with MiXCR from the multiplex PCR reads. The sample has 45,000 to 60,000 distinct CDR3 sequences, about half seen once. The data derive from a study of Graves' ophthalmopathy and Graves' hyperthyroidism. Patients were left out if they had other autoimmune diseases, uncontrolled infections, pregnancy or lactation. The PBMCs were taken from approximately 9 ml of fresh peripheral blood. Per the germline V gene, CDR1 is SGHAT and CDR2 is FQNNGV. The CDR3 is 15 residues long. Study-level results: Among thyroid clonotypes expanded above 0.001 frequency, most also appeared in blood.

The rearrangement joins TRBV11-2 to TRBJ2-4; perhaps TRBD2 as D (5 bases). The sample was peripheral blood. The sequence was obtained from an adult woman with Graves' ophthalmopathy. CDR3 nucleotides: TGTGCCAGCAGCCGAGTGACGCTAGCCAAAAACGTTCAGTACTTC. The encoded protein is CASSRVTLAKNVQYF.